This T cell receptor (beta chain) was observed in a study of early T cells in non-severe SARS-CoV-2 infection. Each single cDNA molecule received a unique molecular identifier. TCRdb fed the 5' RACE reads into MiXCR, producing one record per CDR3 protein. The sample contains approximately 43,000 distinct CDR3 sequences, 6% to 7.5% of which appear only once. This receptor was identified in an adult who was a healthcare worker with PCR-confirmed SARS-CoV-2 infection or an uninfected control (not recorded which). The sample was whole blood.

For the CDR3, the DNA is TGTGCCAGCAGTGGCGGGGTTGGTAATCAGCCCCAGCATTTT. This encodes CASSGGVGNQPQHF. V and J are TRBV12-3 or TRBV12-4 and TRBJ1-5, with unresolved D. CDR3 length: 14 amino acids. Trimming removed 5 bases from V and 4 bases from J, with 12 bases in between.